These 26 T cell receptor beta chains share one sample of origin, sequenced in a study of OX40 agonist ivuxolimab in advanced cancers. Sequencing used immunoSEQ multiplex PCR; TCRdb keeps in-frame clones, though not all of them. This table holds 45,000 to 50,000 clones, 89% found once. This specimen consisted of CD4+ or CD8+ T cells sorted from blood, obtained in a trial of the OX40 agonist ivuxolimab. The receptors were gathered from an adult with an advanced solid tumor such as melanoma, head and neck, liver or kidney cancer.

The chain couples TRBV28 to TRBJ1-5, with 9 positions matching TRBD1. The germline V gene encodes CDR1 MDHEN and CDR2 SYDVKM. CDR3 length equals 15 residues. The V and J ends lost 3 bases and 1 base, in that order; junction bases with no gene match: 1. CDR3 sequence reads: CASSFTGGSNQPQHF. The CDR3 region has the DNA TGTGCCAGCAGTTTTACAGGGGGCAGCAATCAGCCCCAGCATTTT.

The CDR3 sequence is CASSFRDSPYEQYF. The CDR3 DNA sequence: TGTGCCAGCAGCTTCCGAGACAGCCCCTACGAGCAGTACTTC. This chain links TRBV6-5 with TRBJ2-7; a possible D gene is TRBD1 (5 bases). Germline V gene data show CDR1 as MNHEY and CDR2 as SVGAGI. The CDR3 is 14 residues long. Trimming cost V 6 bases and J 2 bases, with 14 bases left between them.

This chain links TRBV27 with TRBJ2-7, with D possibly TRBD1 on 5 matching bases. There are 12 residues in the CDR3. Trimming stripped 6 bases from V and 2 bases from J, with 8 bases between. CDR1 and CDR2 (germline): MNHEY, SMNVEV (reference sequence). The CDR3 bases are TGTGCCAGCAGACAGGACCCCTACGAGCAGTACTTC. This translates into CASRQDPYEQYF.

The genes are TRBV7-3 and TRBJ2-5; 7 nucleotides match TRBD2. The CDR3 length is 15 residues. The germline CDR1 and CDR2 sequences are SGHTA and FQGTGA. Trimming cost V 5 bases and J 7 bases; bases outside gene matches: 13. The CDR3 coding sequence is TGTGCCAGCAGCCACGAGAGGGACTACCCGGGGACCCAGTACTTC. This codes for CASSHERDYPGTQYF.

The chain combines TRBV11-1 with TRBJ2-7, with 7 bases matching TRBD2. Trimming at V came to 5 bases and at J to 3 bases, leaving 7 bases not matched to a gene. Germline lookup yields CDR1 SGHAT and CDR2 FQDESV (reference sequence). The CDR3 covers 14 residues. CDR3 sequence reads: CASSLAGGGYEQYF. The CDR3 region has the DNA TGTGCCAGCAGCCTCGCTGGCGGGGGCTACGAGCAGTACTTC.

The J gene is TRBJ2-3, the V gene TRBV2, with 7 bases aligning to TRBD1. This CDR3 comprises 13 residues. From germline, CDR1 is SNHLY and CDR2 FYNNEI. V lost 10 bases and J lost 1; bases outside the gene matches: 5. The chain's CDR3 is CANHRGGTDTQYF. In DNA form, the CDR3 reads TGTGCCAACCACAGGGGAGGCACAGATACGCAGTATTTT.

The chain uses TRBV5-4 and TRBJ1-1; D perhaps matches TRBD1 (5 bases). There are 14 residues in the CDR3. The germline V gene encodes CDR1 SGHNT and CDR2 YYREEE (reference sequence). V lost 10 bases and J lost 0, with 16 bases in between. CDR3 residues: CAVGGPFMNTEAFF. The CDR3 coding sequence is TGTGCCGTGGGGGGACCTTTTATGAACACTGAAGCTTTCTTT.

This chain connects TRBV5-8 to TRBJ2-2; 8 positions match TRBD1. Per the germline V gene, CDR1 is SGHTS and CDR2 is YDEGEE. CDR3 size: 15 residues. The ends lost 4 bases at V and 6 bases at J; junction bases unmatched: 8. The CDR3 protein is CASSPARGRPGELFF. DNA for the CDR3: TGTGCCAGCAGCCCCGCCAGGGGGCGCCCCGGGGAGCTGTTTTTT.

This clone has only a few counts. The rearrangement uses TRBV13 and TRBJ2-7, with 7 bases matching TRBD1. From germline, CDR1 is PRHDT and CDR2 FYEKMQ (reference sequence). This CDR3 has 14 amino acids. Trimming at V came to 2 bases and at J to 2 bases, leaving 3 bases not matched to a gene. The CDR3 here is CASSLTGEAYEQYF. In nucleotides, the CDR3 is TGTGCCAGCAGCTTAACAGGGGAAGCCTACGAGCAGTACTTC.

This clone has only one observation. V usage is TRBV9 and J usage is TRBJ2-1; unclear D gene. V was clipped by 0 bases and J by 8 bases, with 9 bases between them. This CDR3 region has 13 residues. From germline, CDR1 is SGDLS and CDR2 YYNGEE. CDR3 sequence: CASSVGEGYEQFF. The CDR3 DNA is TGTGCCAGCAGCGTAGGGGAAGGCTATGAGCAGTTCTTC.

This chain joins TRBV7-3 and TRBJ1-3, with D hard to call. Germline assignment: CDR1 SGHTA and CDR2 FQGTGA. This CDR3 has 15 residues. With 2 bases removed from V and 0 bases from J, the gap between germline ends came to 8 bases. The DNA for the CDR3 is TGTGCCAGCAGCTTATTGGGCGGCTCTGGAAACACCATATATTTT. Translated, it gives CASSLLGGSGNTIYF.

The chain employs TRBV9 and TRBJ2-3; 11 bases map to TRBD2. Trimming cost V 0 bases and J 6 bases; bases outside gene matches: 12. Germline assignment: CDR1 SGDLS and CDR2 YYNGEE. The CDR3 contains 18 residues. The CDR3 spells CASSVEGSGGAEGDTQYF. The CDR3 nucleotides read TGTGCCAGCAGCGTAGAGGGTAGCGGGGGGGCCGAGGGTGATACGCAGTATTTT.

This clone was counted once. This chain links TRBV7-9 with TRBJ1-5; D is unresolved. Germline V CDR1 and CDR2: SEHNR, FQNEAQ (reference sequence). The CDR3 covers 13 residues. Trimming pared 5 bases from V and 1 base from J, leaving 6 bases between. CDR3 coding DNA: TGTGCCAGCAGCCATATGAGCAATCAGCCCCAGCATTTT. This sequence encodes CASSHMSNQPQHF.

The chain uses TRBV29-1 and TRBJ2-7; either TRBD1 or TRBD2 may fit D (5 bases each). The CDR3 runs to 13 residues. V was shortened by 5 bases and J by 2 bases, with 13 bases between the two germline ends. Germline lookup yields CDR1 SQVTM and CDR2 ANQGSEA. The CDR3 sequence is CSVPRDGTYEQYF. The CDR3 region has the DNA TGCAGCGTTCCTCGGGACGGGACCTACGAGCAGTACTTC.

This rearrangement joins TRBV7-3 to TRBJ1-1, with D perhaps matching TRBD1 (6 bases). The CDR3 loop spans 15 amino acids. V was cut by 2 bases and J by 7 bases, with 17 bases left in between. The germline CDR1 and CDR2 sequences are SGHTA and FQGTGA. CDR3 sequence reads: CASSLLAGEKLEAFF. CDR3 coding DNA: TGTGCCAGCAGCTTACTGGCAGGGGAGAAGCTTGAAGCTTTCTTT.

The chain recombines TRBV7-3 with TRBJ1-1; D remains ambiguous. CDR3 size: 13 residues. V was shortened by 5 bases and J by 1 base, with 8 bases between the two germline ends. Germline CDR1 reads SGHTA; CDR2 reads FQGTGA. The CDR3 DNA reads TGTGCCAGCAGCGCGACGGGGAACACTGAAGCTTTCTTT. Translation: CASSATGNTEAFF.

The CDR3 loop is CASSHQGQPQHF. CDR3 sequence (DNA): TGTGCCAGCAGCCATCAGGGACAGCCCCAGCATTTT. The chain combines TRBV11-1 with TRBJ1-5, with D perhaps TRBD1 (5 bases). Per germline, CDR1 SGHAT and CDR2 FQDESV (reference sequence). This CDR3 has 12 residues. V dropped 5 bases and J dropped 7 bases, with 9 bases sitting between them.

The CDR3 bases are TGTGCCAGCAGCCCCAGCGGGGGGCACCACTATGGCTACACCTTC. Translation gives CASSPSGGHHYGYTF. This chain links TRBV14 with TRBJ1-2; a weak D match, TRBD1 (6 bases). The CDR3 sequence is 15 residues long. The germline V gene has CDR1 SGHDN and CDR2 FVKESK. Trimming left V 4 bases short and J 3 bases short, with 15 bases between.

J is TRBJ1-4 and V is TRBV10-1, with D possibly TRBD1 on 6 matching bases. V lost 7 bases to trimming and J lost 2 bases, with 23 bases between them. The germline V gene encodes CDR1 WNHNN and CDR2 SYGVQD (reference sequence). This CDR3 is 18 amino acids long. CDR3 loop: CASKISRDRRYTNEKLFF. Here the CDR3 DNA reads TGCGCCAGCAAAATCTCTAGAGACAGGAGGTATACTAATGAAAAACTGTTTTTT.

The chain employs TRBV29-1 and TRBJ1-3; D not certain. Germline V gene lookup returns CDR1 SQVTM and CDR2 ANQGSEA. The CDR3 is 14 amino acids. V lost 4 bases, J lost 0 bases, and 10 bases lay in between. CDR3 coding DNA: TGCAGCGTTGCCGGGGTGAGCTCTGGAAACACCATATATTTT. Translated, it gives CSVAGVSSGNTIYF. The whole variable domain, filled in from reference TRBV29-1 and TRBJ1-3, reads SAVISQKPSRDICQRGTSLTIQCQVDSQVTMMFWYRQQPGQSLTLIATANQGSEATYESGFVIDKFPISRPNLTFSTLTVSNMSPEDSSIYLCSVAGVSSGNTIYFGEGSWLTVV.

This clone was found a few times. The V gene is TRBV4-3, the J gene TRBJ2-7, with a weak D call TRBD2 (5 bases). This CDR3 spans 11 amino acids. In germline, CDR1 is LGHNA, CDR2 YSLEER. Deletions cut 8 bases from V and 5 bases from J, with 10 bases between. The CDR3 bases are TGCGCCAGCTCTGGAGGAAACGAGCAGTACTTC. Protein: CASSGGNEQYF.

The chain links TRBV9 to TRBJ1-2; TRBD1 matches 8 bases. The CDR3 consists of 14 residues. J gave up 7 bases and V 3 bases, and 8 bases lay outside the gene matches. Germline CDR1 SGDLS, CDR2 YYNGEE. This chain's CDR3 is CASSAEGTGAGYTF. The CDR3 region has the DNA TGTGCCAGCAGCGCGGAGGGGACAGGCGCTGGCTACACCTTC.

The chain carries TRBV11-2 and TRBJ2-1, with D unresolved. This CDR3 has 13 amino acids. Per germline, CDR1 SGHAT and CDR2 FQNNGV. Deletions cut 4 bases from V and 5 bases from J, with 9 bases between. The CDR3 nucleotides are TGTGCCAGCAGCTCCACTCAGCACAATGAGCAGTTCTTC. Its translation: CASSSTQHNEQFF.

This clone is a singleton in its sample. The rearrangement links TRBV5-6 to TRBJ2-3; 9 bases are a match to TRBD2. The CDR3 is 16 amino acids. J was trimmed by 7 bases and V by 4 bases; bases with no gene match: 13. The germline V gene has CDR1 SGHDT and CDR2 YYEEEE. The CDR3 loop is CASSGIAGATLNTQYF. For the CDR3, the DNA is TGTGCCAGCAGCGGAATAGCGGGGGCTACACTCAATACGCAGTATTTT.

In this sample, this clone turned up once. V is TRBV4-3 and J is TRBJ1-2, with D possibly being TRBD1 (6 bases). The germline V gene has CDR1 LGHNA and CDR2 YSLEER. V lost 0 bases to trimming and J lost 3 bases, with 17 bases between them. This CDR3 has 17 amino acids. The CDR3 spells CASSQDPLGASYYGYTF. The DNA of the CDR3 is TGCGCCAGCAGCCAAGATCCTCTGGGGGCCTCGTACTATGGCTACACCTTC.

The chain is built from TRBV13 and TRBJ1-2; D unresolved. V was shortened by 7 bases and J by 6 bases, with 12 bases between the two germline ends. Germline V CDR1 and CDR2: PRHDT, FYEKMQ (reference sequence). The CDR3 runs 12 residues. CDR3: CASMAGINGYTF. DNA of the CDR3: TGTGCCAGCATGGCCGGAATAAATGGCTACACCTTC.